What follows are 32 T cell receptor beta chains derived from one specimen sequenced in a study of OX40 agonist ivuxolimab in advanced cancers. Here immunoSEQ multiplex PCR was the method, and the copy in TCRdb shows in-frame clones only, minus some. Seen here are 60,000 to 75,000 clones, about 90% observed once, and the top ten hold about 4.4%. Sequencing was performed on CD4+ or CD8+ T cells sorted from blood, taken in a trial of the OX40 agonist ivuxolimab. These receptors all come from an adult with an advanced solid tumor such as melanoma, head and neck, liver or kidney cancer.

This clone was seen a single time. The chain carries TRBV4-1 and TRBJ2-1; D perhaps matches TRBD2 (6 bases). V lost 2 bases to trimming and J lost 0 bases, with 11 bases between them. Per germline, CDR1 MGHRA and CDR2 YSYEKL. The CDR3 spans 16 residues. The CDR3 loop reads CASSQKTGSSYNEQFF. DNA of the CDR3: TGCGCCAGCAGCCAAAAGACCGGGAGCTCCTACAATGAGCAGTTCTTC.

This sequence joins TRBV7-9 and TRBJ2-1, with 9 bases that match TRBD2. Looked up from germline, CDR1 is SEHNR and CDR2 is FQNEAQ (reference sequence). CDR3 length equals 15 residues. J was trimmed by 6 bases and V by 3 bases; bases with no gene match: 6. This CDR3 is CASSFMASGINEQFF. CDR3 nucleotides: TGTGCCAGCAGCTTTATGGCTAGCGGGATCAATGAGCAGTTCTTC.

V is TRBV25-1 and J is TRBJ2-3; possibly TRBD2 for D (6 bases). The V gene's germline CDR1 is MGHDK and CDR2 SYGVNS. This CDR3 contains 15 residues. The V end was cut by 4 bases, the J end by 2 bases, with 13 bases between. The CDR3 spells CASSGGAGYTDTQYF. Here the CDR3 DNA reads TGTGCCAGCAGTGGCGGGGCAGGATACACAGATACGCAGTATTTT.

The chain joins TRBV7-9 to TRBJ2-2, with a possible D match to TRBD1 (6 bases). The V end was cut by 2 bases, the J end by 6 bases, with 22 bases between. The CDR3 length is 18 residues. The germline CDR1 and CDR2 sequences are SEHNR and FQNEAQ (reference sequence). In DNA, the CDR3 is TGTGCCAGCAGCTTAATGTCCCAGCATTATGCAGGGGCCGGGGAGCTGTTTTTT. The encoded protein is CASSLMSQHYAGAGELFF.

The chain joins TRBV5-6 to TRBJ2-6; D is unclear. The CDR3 is made up of 18 amino acids. The V gene's germline CDR1 is SGHDT and CDR2 YYEEEE. The V end was cut by 0 bases, the J end by 2 bases, with 15 bases between. As DNA, the CDR3 is TGTGCCAGCAGCTTGGCCACAGAACACCTCCCTGGGGCCAACGTCCTGACTTTC. This gives the protein CASSLATEHLPGANVLTF. The variable domain in full, completed from reference TRBV5-6 and TRBJ2-6, reads DAGVTQSPTHLIKTRGQQVTLRCSPKSGHDTVSWYQQALGQGPQFIFQYYEEEERQRGNFPDRFSGHQFPNYSSELNVNALLLGDSALYLCASSLATEHLPGANVLTFGAGSRLTVL.

In this sample, this clone turned up once. The rearrangement uses TRBV11-2 and TRBJ2-7, with TRBD2 matching 8 bases. J gave up 5 bases and V 3 bases, and 9 bases lay outside the gene matches. This CDR3 is built from 15 residues. CDR1 is SGHAT, CDR2 FQNNGV, per germline. This chain's CDR3 is CASSFRSGSYNEQYF. CDR3 nucleotides: TGTGCCAGCAGCTTTAGGAGCGGGAGTTACAACGAGCAGTACTTC.

The genes are TRBV4-1 and TRBJ2-5, with D possibly being TRBD2 (6 bases). The V gene's germline CDR1 is MGHRA and CDR2 YSYEKL. CDR3 length: 15 residues. Deletions cut 3 bases from V and 10 bases from J, with 21 bases between. The CDR3 DNA follows: TGCGCCAGCAGCCATTTCGGGCCCTACGGGGGTGACCAGTACTTC. This translates into CASSHFGPYGGDQYF.

CDR3 in amino acids: CASSQGTGTGYEQYF. The CDR3, as DNA: TGCGCCAGCAGCCAAGGGACCGGGACCGGGTACGAGCAGTACTTC. The V call is TRBV4-1, the J call TRBJ2-7; D tentatively reads TRBD1 or TRBD2 (5 bases each). Trimming removed 1 base at V and 4 bases at J, with 14 bases between. Germline V gives CDR1 MGHRA, CDR2 YSYEKL. This CDR3 comprises 15 residues.

This sequence joins TRBV4-3 and TRBJ2-5; D is ambiguous. Germline-derived CDR1 and CDR2 are LGHNA and YSLEER. V lost 0 bases and J lost 5, with 13 bases in between. CDR3 size: 15 residues. The CDR3 spells CASSQDRAIWETQYF. As DNA, the CDR3 is TGCGCCAGCAGCCAAGACCGGGCCATTTGGGAGACCCAGTACTTC.

The chain combines TRBV13 with TRBJ2-7; D may be TRBD1 (5 bases). The CDR3 covers 14 residues. V was clipped by 0 bases and J by 3 bases, with 9 bases between them. CDR1 is PRHDT and CDR2 is FYEKMQ in the germline V gene (reference sequence). In DNA form, the CDR3 reads TGTGCCAGCAGCTTAGGCAGGGTCGTCTACGAGCAGTACGTC. Encoded protein: CASSLGRVVYEQYV.

The chain joins TRBV28 to TRBJ1-2; 8 bases fit TRBD1. V shed 7 bases and J 2 bases; nucleotides not matched to a gene: 6. This CDR3 is built from 14 residues. CDR1 MDHEN and CDR2 SYDVKM come from the germline V gene. This CDR3 is CASKTDRANYGYTF. DNA of the CDR3: TGTGCCAGCAAAACGGACAGGGCCAACTATGGCTACACCTTC.

The V call is TRBV4-1, the J call TRBJ2-1; 7 bases are a match to TRBD2. The trim removed 4 bases at V and 1 base at J, leaving 7 bases unmatched. The CDR3 totals 16 residues. CDR1 and CDR2 (germline): MGHRA, YSYEKL. This chain's CDR3 is CASSRGGAGSYNEQFF. CDR3 nucleotides: TGCGCCAGCAGCCGGGGGGGAGCGGGATCCTACAATGAGCAGTTCTTC.

This chain connects TRBV27 to TRBJ2-7; the D is unclear. The CDR3 loop spans 13 amino acids. The germline V gene has CDR1 MNHEY and CDR2 SMNVEV (reference sequence). Trimming left V 6 bases short and J 3 bases short, with 12 bases between. The CDR3 DNA follows: TGTGCCAGCAGCCCCGCGCGAGGCTACGAGCAGTACGTC. Translation gives CASSPARGYEQYV.

This sequence joins TRBV28 and TRBJ2-3; D is unresolved. The CDR3 runs to 13 residues. The germline CDR1 and CDR2 sequences are MDHEN and SYDVKM. V lost 5 bases to trimming and J lost 5 bases, with 11 bases between them. CDR3 nucleotides: TGTGCCAGCAGTCGACCCGATATAGATACGCAGTATTTT. Protein sequence: CASSRPDIDTQYF.

The genes are TRBV13 and TRBJ2-2; D is perhaps TRBD1 (6 bases). V was clipped by 3 bases and J by 7 bases, with 18 bases between them. CDR3 length: 16 amino acids. Germline V gene lookup returns CDR1 PRHDT and CDR2 FYEKMQ (reference sequence). CDR3 in DNA: TGTGCCAGCAGCTTGCTCGTCAGGGGTCCGGGCGGGGAGCTGTTTTTT. Amino acids: CASSLLVRGPGGELFF.

The chain employs TRBV5-8 and TRBJ2-7, with 8 bases aligning to TRBD1. Losses at the gene ends were 1 base for V and 6 bases for J; bases not matched to a gene: 3. Germline V CDR1 and CDR2: SGHTS, YDEGEE. The CDR3 is 13 residues long. Here the CDR3 reads CASSLQGAVEQYV. As DNA, the CDR3 is TGTGCCAGCAGCTTGCAGGGGGCCGTCGAGCAGTACGTC.

The chain carries TRBV28 and TRBJ1-1; no clear D gene. The CDR3 length is 13 residues. Trimming removed 3 bases at V and 4 bases at J, with 9 bases between. Per germline, CDR1 MDHEN and CDR2 SYDVKM. CDR3 residues: CASSFSVATEAFF. The CDR3 nucleotides are TGTGCCAGCAGTTTCTCGGTAGCCACTGAAGCTTTCTTT.

The J gene is TRBJ1-2, the V gene TRBV4-1; TRBD1 might be the D (5 bases). CDR1 MGHRA and CDR2 YSYEKL come from the germline V gene. CDR3 length: 12 amino acids. V shed 5 bases and J shed 4 bases, with 8 bases lying between them. CDR3 residues: CASSGAAYGYTF. CDR3 in DNA: TGCGCCAGCAGCGGGGCCGCCTATGGCTACACCTTC.

This clone was observed once. The chain is built from TRBV29-1 and TRBJ1-2, with TRBD1 identical over 9 bases. The germline V gene encodes CDR1 SQVTM and CDR2 ANQGSEA. Trimming removed 5 bases from V and 5 bases from J; junction bases left unmatched: 18. The CDR3 has 17 amino acids. DNA of the CDR3: TGCAGCGTTCGAGAGGACGGCAAGTTAGACAGGGGGTATGGCTACACCTTC. Its translation is CSVREDGKLDRGYGYTF.

This chain connects TRBV25-1 to TRBJ1-4; the D is unclear. V was cut by 4 bases and J by 8 bases, with 2 bases left in between. CDR3 size: 10 residues. The germline gives CDR1 MGHDK, CDR2 SYGVNS. The CDR3 loop reads CASSGEKLFF. CDR3 sequence (DNA): TGTGCCAGCAGTGGAGAAAAACTGTTTTTT.

The V gene is TRBV28, the J gene TRBJ1-3; TRBD1 is a possible D gene (5 bases). CDR1 is MDHEN and CDR2 is SYDVKM in the germline V gene. V was clipped by 5 bases and J by 0 bases, with 8 bases between them. The CDR3 sequence is 14 residues long. DNA of the CDR3: TGTGCCAGCAGTGAGACAGTCTCTGGAAACACCATATATTTT. Translating gives CASSETVSGNTIYF.

The V gene is TRBV2, the J gene TRBJ2-7, with D maybe TRBD2 (6 bases). The CDR3 loop spans 16 amino acids. V shed 3 bases and J shed 1 base, with 16 bases lying between them. Germline CDR1 SNHLY, CDR2 FYNNEI. CDR3 DNA sequence: TGTGCCAGCAGTGATCCTTTTTCGGGAGTATCCTACGAGCAGTACTTC. Translating it yields CASSDPFSGVSYEQYF.

The chain employs TRBV28 and TRBJ2-3, with 8 bases that match TRBD2. Germline V gene data show CDR1 as MDHEN and CDR2 as SYDVKM. V was clipped by 7 bases and J by 0 bases; unmatched bases: 9. This CDR3 spans 16 amino acids. Written as DNA, the CDR3 is TGTGCCAGCACCACCCCCGGGACTAGTAGCACAGATACGCAGTATTTT. Amino acids: CASTTPGTSSTDTQYF. The complete variable domain, with remaining parts taken from reference TRBV28 and TRBJ2-3, reads DVKVTQSSRYLVKRTGEKVFLECVQDMDHENMFWYRQDPGLGLRLIYFSYDVKMKEKGDIPEGYSVSREKKERFSLILESASTNQTSMYLCASTTPGTSSTDTQYFGPGTRLTVL.

The V gene is TRBV11-2, the J gene TRBJ2-3; no firm D call. CDR1 is SGHAT and CDR2 is FQNNGV in the germline V gene. The CDR3 loop spans 16 amino acids. V was clipped by 4 bases and J by 0 bases, with 14 bases between them. The CDR3 sequence is CASSYLKVDSTDTQYF. For the CDR3, the DNA is TGTGCCAGCAGCTACCTTAAGGTCGATAGCACAGATACGCAGTATTTT. Complete variable domain (other parts from reference TRBV11-2 and TRBJ2-3): EAGVAQSPRYKIIEKRQSVAFWCNPISGHATLYWYQQILGQGPKLLIQFQNNGVVDDSQLPKDRFSAERLKGVDSTLKIQPAKLEDSAVYLCASSYLKVDSTDTQYFGPGTRLTVL.

This chain uses TRBV27 with TRBJ2-7; the match to TRBD2 covers 8 bases. V dropped 5 bases and J dropped 2; count of bases not matched to a gene: 5. CDR3 length: 14 amino acids. CDR1 and CDR2 (germline): MNHEY, SMNVEV (reference sequence). CDR3 coding DNA: TGTGCCAGCAGTCCCACAGCGGGGGCCTACGAGCAGTACTTC. Translated: CASSPTAGAYEQYF.

The J gene is TRBJ1-1, the V gene TRBV28; D gene ambiguous. Germline V gene sequence: CDR1 MDHEN, CDR2 SYDVKM. The CDR3 loop spans 15 amino acids. V was pared by 0 bases and J by 1 base, with 9 bases between. The CDR3 here is CASSLWGATNTEAFF. The CDR3 DNA is TGTGCCAGCAGTTTATGGGGTGCTACGAACACTGAAGCTTTCTTT.

The chain employs TRBV6-1 and TRBJ1-1; D is possibly TRBD1 (5 bases). V lost 1 base to trimming and J lost 1 base, with 7 bases between them. Per germline, CDR1 MNHNS and CDR2 SASEGT. The CDR3 runs 14 residues. CDR3 coding DNA: TGTGCCAGCAGTGAAGGAGGGGAGAACACTGAAGCTTTCTTT. Its protein product is CASSEGGENTEAFF.

This clone is categorized as medium-sized. The CDR3 DNA sequence: TGTGCCACCAGCAGTGGGTCCGGTAGCTCCTACAATGAGCAGTTCTTC. It encodes CATSSGSGSSYNEQFF. The chain is built from TRBV15 and TRBJ2-1; no definite D call. Germline loops: CDR1 LNHNV, CDR2 YYDKDF (reference sequence). Trimming stripped 3 bases from V and 0 bases from J, with 12 bases between. The CDR3 extends over 16 amino acids.

The chain uses TRBV19 and TRBJ1-1; 7 nucleotides line up with TRBD1. Germline-derived CDR1 and CDR2 are LNHDA and SQIVND (reference sequence). The CDR3 covers 11 residues. Trimming cost V 5 bases and J 11 bases; bases outside gene matches: 5. The CDR3: CASSEGAGAFF. The CDR3 bases are TGTGCCAGTAGTGAGGGGGCTGGGGCTTTCTTT.

The chain couples TRBV9 to TRBJ2-1; D might be TRBD1 (6 bases). V gave up 3 bases and J gave up 6 bases, with 19 bases separating them. Germline assignment: CDR1 SGDLS and CDR2 YYNGEE. The CDR3 has 16 amino acids. CDR3 amino acids: CASSASPQDSFNEQFF. CDR3 sequence (DNA): TGTGCCAGCAGCGCCAGCCCCCAGGACAGTTTCAATGAGCAGTTCTTC. Combining the CDR3 with reference TRBV9 and TRBJ2-1 gives the whole variable domain DSGVTQTPKHLITATGQRVTLRCSPRSGDLSVYWYQQSLDQGLQFLIQYYNGEERAKGNILERFSAQQFPDLHSELNLSSLELGDSALYFCASSASPQDSFNEQFFGPGTRLTVL.

V usage is TRBV9 and J usage is TRBJ2-1; 7 positions agree with TRBD1. Germline values: CDR1 SGDLS, CDR2 YYNGEE. The CDR3 covers 13 residues. V shed 5 bases, J shed 5 bases, and the junction held 4 bases outside the gene matches. This CDR3 reads CASRPGTDNEQFF. In DNA form, the CDR3 reads TGTGCCAGCAGACCCGGGACAGACAATGAGCAGTTCTTC.

The chain links TRBV7-3 to TRBJ2-7, with 14 bases matching TRBD2. J lost 4 bases, V lost 5 bases, and 7 bases had no gene match. From germline, CDR1 is SGHTA and CDR2 FQGTGA. The CDR3 contains 16 residues. CDR3 sequence (DNA): TGTGCCAGCAGCCGCGACGGGACTAGCGGGAGATACGAGCAGTACTTC. Translating gives CASSRDGTSGRYEQYF.